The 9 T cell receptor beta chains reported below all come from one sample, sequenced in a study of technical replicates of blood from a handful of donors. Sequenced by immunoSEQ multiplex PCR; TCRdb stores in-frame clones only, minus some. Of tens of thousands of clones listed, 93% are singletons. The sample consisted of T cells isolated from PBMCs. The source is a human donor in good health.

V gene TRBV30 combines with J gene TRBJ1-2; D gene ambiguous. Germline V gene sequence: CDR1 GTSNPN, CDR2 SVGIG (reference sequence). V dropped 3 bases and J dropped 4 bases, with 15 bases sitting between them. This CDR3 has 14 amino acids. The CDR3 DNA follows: TGTGCCTGGAGCACTCACCGCGGTTTCTATGGCTACACCTTC. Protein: CAWSTHRGFYGYTF.

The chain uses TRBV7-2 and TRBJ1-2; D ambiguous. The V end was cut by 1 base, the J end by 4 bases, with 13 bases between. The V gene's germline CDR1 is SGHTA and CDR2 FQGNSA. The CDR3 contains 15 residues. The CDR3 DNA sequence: TGTGCCAGCAGCTTAGGTGCCGGTAGCTCCTATGGCTACACCTTC. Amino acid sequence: CASSLGAGSSYGYTF.

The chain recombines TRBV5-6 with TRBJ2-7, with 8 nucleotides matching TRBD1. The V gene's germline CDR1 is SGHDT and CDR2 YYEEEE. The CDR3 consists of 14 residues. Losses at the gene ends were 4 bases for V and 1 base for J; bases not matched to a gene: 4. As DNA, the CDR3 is TGTGCCAGCAGCCCGGACAGGGCATCCTACGAGCAGTACTTC. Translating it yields CASSPDRASYEQYF.

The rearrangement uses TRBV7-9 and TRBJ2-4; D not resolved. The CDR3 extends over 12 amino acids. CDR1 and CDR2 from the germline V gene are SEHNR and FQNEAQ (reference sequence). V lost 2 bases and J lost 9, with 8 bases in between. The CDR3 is CASSLSGSIQYF. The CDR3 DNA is TGTGCCAGCAGCTTATCCGGGTCCATTCAGTACTTC.

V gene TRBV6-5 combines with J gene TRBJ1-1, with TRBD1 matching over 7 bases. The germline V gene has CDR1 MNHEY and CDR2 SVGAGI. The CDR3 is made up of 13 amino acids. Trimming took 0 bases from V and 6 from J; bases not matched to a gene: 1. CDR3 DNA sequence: TGTGCCAGCAGTTACTCGGGACAGCCTGAAGCTTTCTTT. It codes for CASSYSGQPEAFF.

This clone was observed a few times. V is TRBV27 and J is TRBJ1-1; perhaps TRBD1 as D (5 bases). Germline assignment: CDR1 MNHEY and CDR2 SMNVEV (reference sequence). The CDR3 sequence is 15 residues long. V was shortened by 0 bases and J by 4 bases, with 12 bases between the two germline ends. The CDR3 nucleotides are TGTGCCAGCAGTTTATCGATGTGGGGCACCACTGAAGCTTTCTTT. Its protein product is CASSLSMWGTTEAFF.

The CDR3 sequence: CASSLGLTELNEKLFF. Here the CDR3 DNA reads TGTGCCAGCAGTTTAGGGCTGACAGAACTTAATGAAAAACTGTTTTTT. V and J are TRBV28 and TRBJ1-4; tentative D call: TRBD1 (5 bases). CDR3 size: 16 residues. Per the germline V gene, CDR1 is MDHEN and CDR2 is SYDVKM. Trimming shortened V by 2 bases and J by 4 bases, and 14 bases separated the two germline ends.

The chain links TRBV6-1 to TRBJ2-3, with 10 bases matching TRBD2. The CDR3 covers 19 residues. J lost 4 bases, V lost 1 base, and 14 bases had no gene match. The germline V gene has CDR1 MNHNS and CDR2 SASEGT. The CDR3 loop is CASSEEGTSGGDVADTQYF. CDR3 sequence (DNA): TGTGCCAGCAGTGAAGAGGGCACAAGCGGGGGGGACGTTGCAGATACGCAGTATTTT.

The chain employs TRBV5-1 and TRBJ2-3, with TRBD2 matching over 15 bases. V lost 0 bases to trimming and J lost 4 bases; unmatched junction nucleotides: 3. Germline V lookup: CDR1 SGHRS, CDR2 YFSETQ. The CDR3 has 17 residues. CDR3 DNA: TGCGCCAGCAGCTTGGGTGGACTAGCGGGGGGGCCAGATACGCAGTATTTT. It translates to CASSLGGLAGGPDTQYF.